These 30 T cell receptor beta chains originate from one sample sequenced in a study of T cells in Graves' hyperthyroidism and ophthalmopathy. From RNA transcripts, TCR beta CDR3 regions were amplified. With the HTBI primer set, the TCR CDR3 went through a first round of RT-PCR. TCRdb called the multiplex PCR reads again in MiXCR, with one record for every CDR3 protein. The sample comprises a few hundred thousand distinct CDR3 sequences, roughly 15% of which are singletons, and around 19% rests with the top ten. Specimen: blood. These receptors originate from a woman in her 30s with Graves' ophthalmopathy.

This clonotype was counted ten times or more. The CDR3: CSAARWDNSYEQYF. The DNA for the CDR3 is TGCAGTGCTGCTCGGTGGGACAACTCCTACGAGCAGTACTTC. This sequence joins TRBV20-1 and TRBJ2-7, with a possible D match to TRBD1 (6 bases). V was shortened by 5 bases and J by 0 bases, with 14 bases between the two germline ends. The CDR3 is 14 residues long. Germline assignment: CDR1 DFQATT and CDR2 SNEGSKA (reference sequence).

In its sample, this clonotype was seen many times. V is TRBV20-1 and J is TRBJ2-3; TRBD1 is a possible D gene (6 bases). The CDR3 extends over 15 amino acids. Trimming took off 6 bases at V and 3 bases at J, with 19 bases between the two ends. Germline CDR1 reads DFQATT; CDR2 reads SNEGSKA (reference sequence). CDR3 loop: CSAGHGSSVTDTQYF. The CDR3 nucleotides read TGCAGTGCGGGACATGGGTCCTCCGTGACAGATACGCAGTATTTT.

This clonotype was counted many times. CDR3 residues: CASSRDSRWYEQYF. The CDR3 nucleotides are TGTGCCAGCAGCCGCGACAGTCGGTGGTACGAGCAGTACTTC. The chain recombines TRBV11-2 with TRBJ2-7; TRBD1 is a possible D gene (5 bases). This CDR3 has 14 residues. Looked up from germline, CDR1 is SGHAT and CDR2 is FQNNGV. The V end lost 5 bases, the J end lost 4 bases, and 15 bases lay between the germline ends. The full variable domain, in which reference TRBV11-2 and TRBJ2-7 provide the parts outside the CDR3, is EAGVAQSPRYKIIEKRQSVAFWCNPISGHATLYWYQQILGQGPKLLIQFQNNGVVDDSQLPKDRFSAERLKGVDSTLKIQPAKLEDSAVYLCASSRDSRWYEQYFGPGTRLTVT.

This clonotype was recorded many times. V usage is TRBV27 and J usage is TRBJ2-2, with TRBD1 as a possible D gene (6 bases). The germline V and J ends were trimmed by 8 bases and 3 bases, with 10 bases remaining between them. The CDR3 contains 13 residues. Germline CDR1 MNHEY, CDR2 SMNVEV (reference sequence). For the CDR3, the DNA is TGTGCCAGCGTTAACAGGGACACCGGGGAGCTGTTTTTT. This encodes CASVNRDTGELFF.

Remarks on this clonotype: A read error is possible here, since a much larger clone lies one base away. This sequence joins TRBV2 and TRBJ1-4; D uncertain. Trimming removed 6 bases at V and 3 bases at J, with 17 bases between. The CDR3 has 16 amino acids. Germline loops: CDR1 SNHLY, CDR2 FYNNEI. The CDR3 region is CASSPHFVSANEKLFF. In nucleotides, the CDR3 is TGTGCCAGCAGCCCACATTTCGTGTCAGCTAATGAAAAACTGTTTTTT.

Remarks on this clonotype: A much larger clone lies a single base off, so this may be a read error. The chain carries TRBV24-1 and TRBJ1-2; a possible D gene is TRBD1 (5 bases). The V gene's germline CDR1 is KGHDR and CDR2 SFDVKD. The CDR3 length is 14 residues. CDR3 sequence reads: CATSDSGVNCGYTF. The CDR3, as DNA: TGTGCCACCAGTGATTCGGGGGTGAACTGTGGCTACACCTTC.

This clonotype came up a few times. J is TRBJ2-3 and V is TRBV6-5; 7 nucleotides line up with TRBD2. The V and J ends lost 4 bases and 6 bases, in that order; junction bases with no gene match: 13. The CDR3 totals 16 residues. Per the germline V gene, CDR1 is MNHEY and CDR2 is SVGAGI. The CDR3 DNA reads as TGTGCCAGCAGTTGGTCGGGCGGGGGTGCAGCGGATACGCAGTATTTT. Translated, it gives CASSWSGGGAADTQYF.

In its sample, this clonotype was seen many times. This chain uses TRBV7-2 with TRBJ2-5; 11 bases are shared with TRBD2. CDR1 and CDR2 from the germline V gene are SGHTA and FQGNSA. V shed 8 bases, J shed 3 bases, and the junction held 2 bases outside the gene matches. The CDR3 is 13 residues long. The CDR3 reads CASALAGEETQYF. The CDR3 region has the DNA TGTGCCAGCGCACTAGCGGGGGAAGAGACCCAGTACTTC. The full variable domain, rest sourced from reference TRBV7-2 and TRBJ2-5, is GAGVSQSPSNKVTEKGKDVELRCDPISGHTALYWYRQSLGQGLEFLIYFQGNSAPDKSGLPSDRFSAERTGGSVSTLTIQRTQQEDSAVYLCASALAGEETQYFGPGTRLLVL.

This clonotype was recorded at least ten times. The chain couples TRBV5-1 to TRBJ2-3, with TRBD1 identical over 7 bases. The CDR3 runs to 15 residues. Trimming removed 5 bases from V and 1 base from J; junction bases left unmatched: 7. The germline CDR1 and CDR2 sequences are SGHRS and YFSETQ. Here the CDR3 DNA reads TGCGCCAGCAGTTCGACAGGGCGTGGCACAGATACGCAGTATTTT. Translating gives CASSSTGRGTDTQYF.

The table lists this clonotype with many counts. The CDR3 loop is CASSSRRLRQGAGQSPLHF. The CDR3 nucleotides are TGTGCCAGCAGCAGCCGCCGGCTGAGACAGGGGGCGGGTCAGTCACCCCTCCACTTT. The rearrangement joins TRBV6-2 or TRBV6-3 to TRBJ1-6; the match to TRBD1 covers 10 bases. The ends lost 6 bases at V and 10 bases at J; junction bases unmatched: 21. This CDR3 has 19 amino acids. Germline values: CDR1 MNHEY, CDR2 SVGEGT.

This clonotype was observed many times. This sequence joins TRBV18 and TRBJ2-7; D is possibly TRBD1 (5 bases). The length of the CDR3 is 13 residues. Looked up from germline, CDR1 is KGHSH and CDR2 is LQKENI. Trimming cost V 3 bases and J 3 bases, with 9 bases left between them. The CDR3 DNA follows: TGTGCCAGCTCACCTGACAGATTCTACGAGCAGTACTTC. Translation: CASSPDRFYEQYF.

This clonotype has ten or more counts. An end of the junction does not agree with germline; a read error may underlie this. The chain couples TRBV7-7 to TRBJ2-7; 7 bases are a match to TRBD1. The CDR3 extends over 14 amino acids. Germline loops: CDR1 SSHAT, CDR2 FNYEAQ (reference sequence). This CDR3 is CASSQWDRKDEQYF. The CDR3 bases are TGTGCTAGCAGCCAGTGGGACAGAAAGGACGAGCAGTACTTC. The full variable domain, in which reference TRBV7-7 and TRBJ2-7 provide the parts outside the CDR3, is GAGVSQSPRYKVTKRGQDVTLRCDPISSHATLYWYQQALGQGPEFLTYFNYEAQPDKSGLPSDRFSAERPEGSISTLTIQRTEQRDSAMYRCASSQWDRKDEQYFGPGTRLTVT.

This clonotype was recorded many times. The chain couples TRBV7-9 to TRBJ1-2, with 9 bases identical to TRBD1. With 5 bases clipped from V and 3 bases from J, the junction kept 10 bases outside the gene matches. The CDR3 spans 16 residues. Germline assignment: CDR1 SEHNR and CDR2 FQNEAQ (reference sequence). In nucleotides, the CDR3 is TGTGCCAGCAGCCCCACGGGGGGACAGGGCCACTATGGCTACACCTTC. Amino acid sequence: CASSPTGGQGHYGYTF.

This clonotype was detected only a few times. One base away lies a much larger clone, so this may be a sequencing read error. V is TRBV2 and J is TRBJ2-1, with a possible D match to TRBD2 (5 bases). The CDR3 is made up of 15 amino acids. V lost 8 bases, J lost 0 bases, and 14 bases lay in between. Per germline, CDR1 SNHLY and CDR2 FYNNEI. This CDR3 reads CASYRRADSYNEQFF. CDR3 DNA sequence: TGTGCCAGCTATCGGCGGGCCGACTCCTACAATGAGCAGTTCTTC.

In this sample, this clonotype turned up many times. The CDR3 sequence: CASSLVLGDSISTDTQYF. The CDR3 nucleotides are TGTGCCAGCAGCTTAGTCCTAGGTGACTCGATAAGCACAGATACGCAGTATTTT. The J gene is TRBJ2-3, the V gene TRBV11-2, with no clear D. Trimming shortened V by 1 base and J by 0 bases, and 17 bases separated the two germline ends. The CDR3 consists of 18 residues. Germline loops: CDR1 SGHAT, CDR2 FQNNGV.

Many counts were recorded for this clonotype. This rearrangement joins TRBV2 to TRBJ1-5; no firm D call. CDR3 length: 15 amino acids. From germline, CDR1 is SNHLY and CDR2 FYNNEI. Deletions cut 6 bases from V and 5 bases from J, with 17 bases between. The chain's CDR3 is CASSVGRRGDQPQHF. The CDR3 region has the DNA TGTGCCAGCAGCGTAGGGCGTCGAGGTGATCAGCCCCAGCATTTT.

This clonotype was counted ten times or more. The chain combines TRBV3-1 with TRBJ2-3, with a weak D call TRBD2 (5 bases). CDR1 is LGHDT and CDR2 is YNNKEL in the germline V gene (reference sequence). CDR3 length equals 18 residues. V lost 0 bases and J 5 bases, leaving 21 bases between the germline ends. This chain's CDR3 is CASSQESIGRGRGDTQYF. The CDR3 DNA follows: TGTGCCAGCAGCCAAGAGAGTATCGGTCGAGGGAGAGGAGATACGCAGTATTTT.

This clonotype has a count of ten or more. V usage is TRBV2 and J usage is TRBJ1-1; D gene ambiguous. V dropped 7 bases and J dropped 0 bases, with 6 bases sitting between them. The CDR3 sequence is 12 residues long. Germline-derived CDR1 and CDR2 are SNHLY and FYNNEI. In DNA form, the CDR3 reads TGTGCCAGCAATCGGGTGAACACTGAAGCTTTCTTT. It encodes CASNRVNTEAFF.

In DNA, the CDR3 is TGTGCCAGCAGTTATCGACAGGGCTATCACAAACTGTTTTTT. Its protein is CASSYRQGYHKLFF. The rearrangement joins TRBV28 to TRBJ1-4; 7 bases agree with TRBD1. The ends lost 4 bases at V and 11 bases at J; junction bases unmatched: 10. The length of the CDR3 is 14 residues. Germline V gene lookup returns CDR1 MDHEN and CDR2 SYDVKM.

Many counts were recorded for this clonotype. The chain carries TRBV2 and TRBJ2-2, with unresolved D. Trimming took 3 bases from V and 2 from J, leaving 22 bases between them. The CDR3 length is 19 residues. Looked up from germline, CDR1 is SNHLY and CDR2 is FYNNEI. CDR3 DNA sequence: TGTGCCAGCAGTGAGAGTATTGCGGAGCCCATAGTAAACACCGGGGAGCTGTTTTTT. As protein: CASSESIAEPIVNTGELFF.

In its sample, this clonotype was seen many times. The V call is TRBV11-1, the J call TRBJ2-7, with a weak D call TRBD2 (5 bases). V was cut by 5 bases and J by 1 base, with 15 bases left in between. Germline values: CDR1 SGHAT, CDR2 FQDESV (reference sequence). The CDR3 is 15 amino acids. CDR3 coding DNA: TGTGCCAGCAGCCAACACAACACGGGGTCCTACGAGCAGTACTTC. Translating it yields CASSQHNTGSYEQYF.

V is TRBV4-1 and J is TRBJ1-5, with 7 bases lining up with TRBD1. The germline V gene has CDR1 MGHRA and CDR2 YSYEKL. V trimming: 0 bases; J trimming: 4 bases; junction bases outside the gene matches: 9. CDR3 length: 17 residues. The CDR3 is CASSQEGRTGRNQPQHF. Here the CDR3 DNA reads TGCGCCAGCAGCCAAGAAGGAAGGACAGGCAGAAATCAGCCCCAGCATTTT.

This clonotype showed up many times. The chain joins TRBV7-2 to TRBJ2-7; D gene ambiguous. V gave up 2 bases and J gave up 4 bases, with 9 bases separating them. Looked up from germline, CDR1 is SGHTA and CDR2 is FQGNSA. The CDR3 consists of 13 residues. For the CDR3, the DNA is TGTGCCAGCAGCTTACCCCAGGAGTACGAGCAGTACTTC. Protein sequence: CASSLPQEYEQYF. The full variable domain, rest sourced from reference TRBV7-2 and TRBJ2-7, is GAGVSQSPSNKVTEKGKDVELRCDPISGHTALYWYRQSLGQGLEFLIYFQGNSAPDKSGLPSDRFSAERTGGSVSTLTIQRTQQEDSAVYLCASSLPQEYEQYFGPGTRLTVT.

The chain combines TRBV20-1 with TRBJ1-3, with D hard to call. V was cut by 0 bases and J by 4 bases, with 22 bases left in between. This CDR3 spans 18 amino acids. Germline V gene data show CDR1 as DFQATT and CDR2 as SNEGSKA (reference sequence). As DNA, the CDR3 is TGCAGTGCTAGAGATTCGGAACAGCTCCTGTTCGTCGGAAACACCATATATTTT. It codes for CSARDSEQLLFVGNTIYF.

This clonotype appeared many times. The rearrangement joins TRBV30 to TRBJ1-2; D is perhaps TRBD1 (5 bases). V was clipped by 2 bases and J by 7 bases, with 11 bases between them. There are 12 residues in the CDR3. The V gene's germline CDR1 is GTSNPN and CDR2 SVGIG (reference sequence). The CDR3 sequence: CAWSPGHFGYTF. The CDR3 DNA follows: TGTGCCTGGAGTCCGGGGCATTTTGGCTACACCTTC. The whole variable domain, filled in from reference TRBV30 and TRBJ1-2, reads SQTIHQWPATLVQPVGSPLSLECTVEGTSNPNLYWYRQAAGRGLQLLFYSVGIGQISSEVPQNLSASRPQDRQFILSSKKLLLSDSGFYLCAWSPGHFGYTFGSGTRLTVV.

V usage is TRBV6-1 and J usage is TRBJ2-2; the match to TRBD1 covers 12 bases. V shed 5 bases and J 7 bases; nucleotides not matched to a gene: 5. The CDR3 has 15 amino acids. CDR1 and CDR2 (germline): MNHNS, SASEGT. The CDR3 reads CASSPGQGAIGELFF. CDR3 nucleotides: TGTGCCAGCAGTCCGGGACAGGGGGCAATCGGGGAGCTGTTTTTT.

This sequence joins TRBV6-2 or TRBV6-3 and TRBJ2-7; 12 bases line up with TRBD2. V lost 5 bases and J lost 1; bases outside the gene matches: 6. Germline V gene data show CDR1 as MNHEY and CDR2 as SVGEGT. The CDR3 loop spans 16 amino acids. This CDR3 is CASSNLLAGGSYEQYF. The CDR3 DNA reads TGTGCCAGCAGTAACCTACTAGCGGGGGGTTCCTACGAGCAGTACTTC.

This clonotype was seen a few times. This chain links TRBV9 with TRBJ2-3, with D uncertain. With 3 bases removed from V and 2 bases from J, the gap between germline ends came to 10 bases. CDR3 length equals 14 residues. CDR1 is SGDLS, CDR2 YYNGEE, per germline. CDR3 DNA sequence: TGTGCCAGCAGCGCCGGTCCCCCCACAGATACGCAGTATTTT. Translation: CASSAGPPTDTQYF.

This clonotype was seen a handful of times. The chain employs TRBV12-3 or TRBV12-4 and TRBJ2-1; the D gene could be TRBD1 or TRBD2 (5 bases each). The ends were cut back, 10 bases at V and 5 bases at J, with 15 bases in the middle. The CDR3 spans 13 residues. The DNA of the CDR3 is TGTGCCACTACGATGGGGACGGACAATGAGCAGTTCTTC. The encoded protein is CATTMGTDNEQFF.

This clonotype was found many times. The rearrangement joins TRBV5-5 to TRBJ2-1; D perhaps matches TRBD2 (6 bases). Germline V gene sequence: CDR1 SGHKS, CDR2 YYEKEE (reference sequence). The CDR3 extends over 14 amino acids. V was pared by 4 bases and J by 7 bases, with 15 bases between. This chain's CDR3 is CASSPGVGRNEQFF. DNA for the CDR3: TGTGCCAGCAGCCCCGGGGTGGGGAGGAATGAGCAGTTCTTC.